Listed here are 17 T cell receptor beta chains from one sample, sequenced in a study of shared clonotypes between healthy human individuals. Only in-frame clones appear in the TCRdb table, and some are missing; sequencing was by immunoSEQ multiplex PCR. The sample has some 2.4 million clones, roughly 93% seen once. The sequenced sample was naive CD4+ T cells from PBMCs. The subset denotes: CD45RA+ positively selected. The source is a man younger than 35 in good health. Some clones in this sample may be carry-over from other donors' samples.

The chain joins TRBV18 to TRBJ1-3; TRBD1 aligns across 7 bases. This CDR3 has 15 residues. V trimming: 3 bases; J trimming: 3 bases; junction bases outside the gene matches: 5. Germline lookup yields CDR1 KGHSH and CDR2 LQKENI. The chain's CDR3 is CASSPDRVGGNTIYF. The CDR3 nucleotides are TGTGCCAGCTCACCCGACAGGGTTGGTGGAAACACCATATATTTT.

The gene calls are TRBV27 and TRBJ1-2, with D uncertain. Per germline, CDR1 MNHEY and CDR2 SMNVEV (reference sequence). The CDR3 extends over 15 amino acids. The V and J ends lost 6 bases and 3 bases respectively, with 17 bases between them. CDR3 nucleotide sequence: TGTGCCAGCAGGAAAAACAGAGGACCCGACTATGGCTACACCTTC. Translated: CASRKNRGPDYGYTF.

The CDR3 protein is CASHRAPDTQYF. CDR3 DNA: TGTGCCAGCCACAGGGCCCCAGATACGCAGTATTTT. The rearrangement uses TRBV27 and TRBJ2-3; weak D call: TRBD1 (6 bases). The germline V gene encodes CDR1 MNHEY and CDR2 SMNVEV (reference sequence). V shed 8 bases and J shed 4 bases, with 10 bases lying between them. The CDR3 is 12 residues long.

This chain links TRBV7-3 with TRBJ2-3; 7 bases match TRBD2. J was trimmed by 2 bases and V by 6 bases; bases with no gene match: 5. CDR1 is SGHTA, CDR2 FQGTGA, per germline. This CDR3 contains 14 residues. This chain's CDR3 is CASSPGLNTDTQYF. DNA for the CDR3: TGTGCCAGCAGTCCGGGACTAAACACAGATACGCAGTATTTT.

The rearrangement links TRBV30 to TRBJ1-1; a possible D gene is TRBD1 (5 bases). Trimming removed 2 bases from V and 1 base from J, with 17 bases in between. CDR3 length: 16 residues. Per germline, CDR1 GTSNPN and CDR2 SVGIG (reference sequence). Here the CDR3 reads CAWSKVRVAPNTEAFF. The CDR3 DNA sequence: TGTGCCTGGAGTAAAGTCAGGGTAGCCCCGAACACTGAAGCTTTCTTT. The complete variable domain, with remaining parts taken from reference TRBV30 and TRBJ1-1, reads SQTIHQWPATLVQPVGSPLSLECTVEGTSNPNLYWYRQAAGRGLQLLFYSVGIGQISSEVPQNLSASRPQDRQFILSSKKLLLSDSGFYLCAWSKVRVAPNTEAFFGQGTRLTVV.

On this clone itself: Other nucleotide sequences in the sample specify the same CDR3. V usage is TRBV9 and J usage is TRBJ1-1; D not resolved. Trimming left V 0 bases short and J 1 base short, with 7 bases between. The length of the CDR3 is 14 residues. Germline CDR1 is SGDLS and CDR2 is YYNGEE. CDR3 nucleotides: TGTGCCAGCAGCGTAGGGGCGCGGAACACTGAAGCTTTCTTT. Its translation is CASSVGARNTEAFF.

The chain recombines TRBV5-1 with TRBJ2-1, with 8 bases lining up with TRBD2. The germline gives CDR1 SGHRS, CDR2 YFSETQ. The CDR3 length is 15 residues. V trimming: 2 bases; J trimming: 4 bases; junction bases outside the gene matches: 5. CDR3 nucleotide sequence: TGCGCCAGCAGCTTTCCCACTAGCGGTTACAATGAGCAGTTCTTC. It translates to CASSFPTSGYNEQFF. The full variable domain, its missing parts supplied by reference TRBV5-1 and TRBJ2-1, is KAGVTQTPRYLIKTRGQQVTLSCSPISGHRSVSWYQQTPGQGLQFLFEYFSETQRNKGNFPGRFSGRQFSNSRSEMNVSTLELGDSALYLCASSFPTSGYNEQFFGPGTRLTVL.

This clone was seen just once. The chain employs TRBV13 and TRBJ1-2, with D unresolved. Trimming removed 0 bases at V and 3 bases at J, with 5 bases between. This CDR3 is built from 13 residues. In germline, CDR1 is PRHDT, CDR2 FYEKMQ (reference sequence). The CDR3 bases are TGTGCCAGCAGCTTAGGTGGAGACTATGGCTACACCTTC. Translating gives CASSLGGDYGYTF.

V usage is TRBV9 and J usage is TRBJ2-1, with D possibly called TRBD1 or TRBD2 (6 bases each). Trimming took 4 bases from V and 8 from J, leaving 19 bases between them. CDR1 and CDR2 from the germline V gene are SGDLS and YYNGEE. The CDR3 is 15 amino acids. The chain's CDR3 is CASSPPGAGVHEQFF. The CDR3 DNA follows: TGTGCCAGCAGCCCCCCGGGGGCTGGAGTCCATGAGCAGTTCTTC.

The chain recombines TRBV4-3 with TRBJ1-2; D is ambiguous. Trimming shortened V by 0 bases and J by 5 bases, and 10 bases separated the two germline ends. The CDR3 is made up of 14 amino acids. Germline V gives CDR1 LGHNA, CDR2 YSLEER. CDR3 loop: CASSQDHRLYGYTF. As DNA, the CDR3 is TGCGCCAGCAGCCAAGACCACAGACTATATGGCTACACCTTC.

The J gene is TRBJ2-5, the V gene TRBV14; TRBD1 matches 7 bases. CDR1 and CDR2 from the germline V gene are SGHDN and FVKESK. The CDR3 extends over 15 amino acids. The trim removed 4 bases at V and 5 bases at J, leaving 10 bases unmatched. CDR3 DNA: TGTGCCAGCAGCCCGGGACAGATTAGGAGGGAGACCCAGTACTTC. This encodes CASSPGQIRRETQYF.

J is TRBJ1-2 and V is TRBV6-5, with D perhaps TRBD1 (5 bases). The CDR3 has 15 amino acids. V gave up 5 bases and J gave up 0 bases, with 13 bases separating them. In germline, CDR1 is MNHEY, CDR2 SVGAGI. CDR3 nucleotide sequence: TGTGCCAGCAGTCGGGACCGACCTCCTAACTATGGCTACACCTTC. Protein: CASSRDRPPNYGYTF.

This chain's CDR3 is CASSPSTGPGELFF. The CDR3 bases are TGTGCCAGCTCACCATCGACAGGTCCCGGGGAGCTGTTTTTT. V gene TRBV18 combines with J gene TRBJ2-2, with D possibly TRBD1 on 6 matching bases. From germline, CDR1 is KGHSH and CDR2 LQKENI. This CDR3 contains 14 residues. V was cut by 2 bases and J by 6 bases, with 10 bases left in between.

This chain connects TRBV5-4 to TRBJ1-1, with D unresolved. Germline lookup yields CDR1 SGHNT and CDR2 YYREEE (reference sequence). This CDR3 region has 15 residues. Trimming removed 4 bases from V and 7 bases from J, with 20 bases in between. The CDR3 coding sequence is TGTGCCAGCAGCCAAGATAGAATCAGGCACCTTGAAGCTTTCTTT. Translated, it gives CASSQDRIRHLEAFF.

The V and J genes are TRBV6-6 and TRBJ1-4; D is perhaps TRBD1 (6 bases). The CDR3 is made up of 11 amino acids. Trimming stripped 6 bases from V and 10 bases from J, with 9 bases between. CDR1 is MNHNY, CDR2 SVGAGI, per germline (reference sequence). The CDR3 nucleotides are TGTGCCAGCAGGGGGGCGGTAAAACTGTTTTTT. Its protein product is CASRGAVKLFF.

The chain is built from TRBV28 and TRBJ2-3; unclear D gene. Deletions cut 2 bases from V and 4 bases from J, with 7 bases between. The CDR3 sequence is 13 residues long. Germline-derived CDR1 and CDR2 are MDHEN and SYDVKM. The CDR3 reads CASSLLSSDTQYF. The CDR3, as DNA: TGTGCCAGCAGTTTACTGAGCTCAGATACGCAGTATTTT.

This clone showed up just once. V is TRBV2 and J is TRBJ2-7, with D possibly TRBD2 on 6 matching bases. This CDR3 contains 13 residues. Germline V gene data show CDR1 as SNHLY and CDR2 as FYNNEI. Trimming removed 8 bases from V and 8 bases from J, with 19 bases in between. CDR3 sequence reads: CASVPRTIIQQYF. The CDR3, as DNA: TGTGCCAGCGTCCCCCGGACTATCATCCAGCAGTACTTC.